This T cell receptor (beta chain) comes out of a study of blood T cell repertoires in COVID-19. For the study at large: The United States, Italy and Spain were the sources of the acute and convalescent COVID-19 samples.

This CDR3 is built from 11 residues. Trimming shortened V by 8 bases and J by 4 bases, and 6 bases separated the two germline ends. Germline-derived CDR1 and CDR2 are SNHLY and FYNNEI. TCRdb's copy holds only in-frame clones and misses some; the assay was immunoSEQ multiplex PCR. The sample has roughly 230,000 clones; 75% to 90% are singletons. Material: peripheral blood. The gene calls are TRBV2 and TRBJ2-1; D unclear. The receptor's source is a woman aged 35 to 49 who had recovered from COVID-19. The CDR3 DNA sequence: TGTGCCAGCGTTGAGTACAATGAGCAGTTCTTC. It specifies CASVEYNEQFF.